Shown below are 16 T cell receptor beta chains from a single sample sequenced in a study of T cell responses to AZD1222 COVID-19 vaccine. Clones were read by immunoSEQ multiplex PCR, and TCRdb kept only the in-frame ones, dropping some. The sample has under 200,000 clones; around 90% are singletons. The source was peripheral blood, collected on day 0 of AZD1222 vaccination. These receptors were obtained from an adult in good health.

The chain uses TRBV7-9 and TRBJ1-5; no reliable D call. CDR1 and CDR2 (germline): SEHNR, FQNEAQ (reference sequence). V lost 4 bases and J lost 10, with 11 bases in between. CDR3 size: 12 residues. This chain's CDR3 is CASSSGLNPQHF. CDR3 in DNA: TGTGCCAGCAGCTCCGGATTGAATCCCCAGCATTTT.

This clone appeared once. The V and J genes are TRBV19 and TRBJ1-5; D is perhaps TRBD1 (6 bases). The CDR3 length is 16 residues. Trimming took 8 bases from V and 2 from J, leaving 19 bases between them. CDR1 is LNHDA and CDR2 is SQIVND in the germline V gene (reference sequence). The DNA for the CDR3 is TGTGCCAGTGCAAACAGGGCCGGCATAGGCAATCAGCCCCAGCATTTT. It is translated as CASANRAGIGNQPQHF.

V usage is TRBV24-1 and J usage is TRBJ2-1; possible D gene TRBD2, 5 bases. The germline V and J ends were trimmed by 1 base and 6 bases, with 15 bases remaining between them. The CDR3 loop spans 16 amino acids. Per the germline V gene, CDR1 is KGHDR and CDR2 is SFDVKD. CDR3 loop: CATSDFSNLGVNEQFF. The CDR3 coding sequence is TGTGCCACCAGTGATTTCTCTAACCTGGGAGTCAATGAGCAGTTCTTC.

The gene calls are TRBV28 and TRBJ2-1; 10 positions match TRBD2. CDR1 MDHEN and CDR2 SYDVKM come from the germline V gene. CDR3 length equals 16 residues. The V and J ends lost 2 bases and 7 bases, in that order; junction bases with no gene match: 8. The CDR3 reads CASSLIIAGGVNEQFF. CDR3 bases: TGTGCCAGCAGTTTAATCATAGCGGGAGGAGTGAATGAGCAGTTCTTC.

The J gene is TRBJ1-1, the V gene TRBV7-9; perhaps TRBD1 as D (6 bases). This CDR3 spans 15 amino acids. Per the germline V gene, CDR1 is SEHNR and CDR2 is FQNEAQ (reference sequence). The V end was cut by 8 bases, the J end by 1 base, with 17 bases between. This chain's CDR3 is CASEGGWASNTEAFF. The CDR3 bases are TGTGCCAGCGAGGGGGGTTGGGCTTCGAACACTGAAGCTTTCTTT.

J is TRBJ1-3 and V is TRBV5-1, with 7 bases that match TRBD1. V gave up 0 bases and J gave up 4 bases; unmatched junction bases: 4. The CDR3 is 15 amino acids. CDR1 is SGHRS and CDR2 is YFSETQ in the germline V gene. CDR3 protein: CASSLAGTEGNTIYF. The CDR3 DNA sequence: TGCGCCAGCAGCTTGGCGGGGACAGAGGGAAACACCATATATTTT.

The V call is TRBV5-5, the J call TRBJ2-1; 8 nucleotides line up with TRBD2. J lost 14 bases, V lost 3 bases, and 16 bases had no gene match. This CDR3 is built from 15 residues. Germline loops: CDR1 SGHKS, CDR2 YYEKEE (reference sequence). CDR3 sequence (DNA): TGTGCCAGCAGCTCCACGGAGCGGGAGATTAGGGGTGAGTTCTTC. Translating it yields CASSSTEREIRGEFF.

J is TRBJ2-1 and V is TRBV24-1; D remains unclear. CDR3 length: 15 residues. Germline lookup yields CDR1 KGHDR and CDR2 SFDVKD. V was pared by 3 bases and J by 3 bases, with 11 bases between. CDR3 sequence (DNA): TGTGCCACCAGTGATCGCCATGACCTCTACAATGAGCAGTTCTTC. Translating gives CATSDRHDLYNEQFF.

The CDR3 is CASSEGGDLYGYTF. The CDR3 region has the DNA TGTGCCAGCAGTGAAGGCGGGGATCTCTATGGCTACACCTTC. V gene TRBV25-1 combines with J gene TRBJ1-2; D is unresolved. Trimming took 2 bases from V and 4 from J, leaving 11 bases between them. The V gene's germline CDR1 is MGHDK and CDR2 SYGVNS. The CDR3 has 14 amino acids.

The count of this clone is one. The rearrangement uses TRBV2 and TRBJ1-5; D unclear. CDR1 SNHLY and CDR2 FYNNEI come from the germline V gene. This CDR3 is 13 amino acids long. The germline V and J ends were trimmed by 6 bases and 6 bases, with 12 bases remaining between them. Written as DNA, the CDR3 is TGTGCCAGCAGCGCCGAGGGCGGTCAGCCCCAGCATTTT. The encoded protein is CASSAEGGQPQHF.

The CDR3 coding sequence is TGCGCCAGCAGCTTCTTTGGGACTAGCGGGAGAGTTGGCACAGATACGCAGTATTTT. Translated: CASSFFGTSGRVGTDTQYF. The V call is TRBV5-1, the J call TRBJ2-3; TRBD2 matches 14 bases. This CDR3 region has 19 residues. The J segment lost 1 base and the V segment lost 2 bases, leaving 9 bases of the junction unmatched. Germline V CDR1 and CDR2: SGHRS, YFSETQ.

CDR3 protein: CASHRDSNYGYTF. The CDR3 DNA follows: TGTGCCAGTCACCGGGACAGCAACTATGGCTACACCTTC. The chain uses TRBV19 and TRBJ1-2; 7 bases match TRBD1. Per the germline V gene, CDR1 is LNHDA and CDR2 is SQIVND (reference sequence). V trimming: 8 bases; J trimming: 2 bases; junction bases outside the gene matches: 5. This CDR3 spans 13 amino acids.

The V and J genes are TRBV19 and TRBJ2-1; TRBD2 aligns across 9 bases. V lost 5 bases, J lost 6 bases, and 8 bases stayed unmatched. The CDR3 contains 15 residues. Germline CDR1 LNHDA, CDR2 SQIVND (reference sequence). CDR3 residues: CASSPRGGRGNEQFF. For the CDR3, the DNA is TGTGCCAGTAGTCCTCGGGGCGGGAGGGGCAATGAGCAGTTCTTC.

The table lists this clone with a count of one. The chain employs TRBV5-1 and TRBJ2-7; possible D gene TRBD1, 5 bases. The CDR3 extends over 14 amino acids. CDR1 and CDR2 from the germline V gene are SGHRS and YFSETQ. Trimming took off 0 bases at V and 2 bases at J, with 9 bases between the two ends. The CDR3 region has the DNA TGCGCCAGCAGCTTGGAAGGGGCCCCCTACGAGCAGTACTTC. Translation gives CASSLEGAPYEQYF.

The genes are TRBV5-3 and TRBJ2-1; D possibly uses TRBD1 or TRBD2 (5 bases each). TRBV5-3 is assigned to the ORF class and has an uncertain function. Trimming removed 6 bases at V and 0 bases at J, with 13 bases between. The CDR3 contains 15 residues. The CDR3 DNA follows: TGTGCCAGAACCGGGACCGTGAGCTCCTACAATGAGCAGTTCTTC. Its protein product is CARTGTVSSYNEQFF.

The CDR3 loop reads CASSSLQKTGRNEQFF. The CDR3 bases are TGTGCCAGCAGCTCCCTGCAGAAGACAGGTCGGAATGAGCAGTTCTTC. The chain has TRBV7-9 and TRBJ2-1; D possibly corresponds to TRBD1 (6 bases). The CDR3 is made up of 16 amino acids. Germline values: CDR1 SEHNR, CDR2 FQNEAQ (reference sequence). The V end lost 4 bases, the J end lost 7 bases, and 20 bases lay between the germline ends. The whole variable domain, filled in from reference TRBV7-9 and TRBJ2-1, reads DTGVSQNPRHKITKRGQNVTFRCDPISEHNRLYWYRQTLGQGPEFLTYFQNEAQLEKSRLLSDRFSAERPKGSFSTLEIQRTEQGDSAMYLCASSSLQKTGRNEQFFGPGTRLTVL.